Presented here are 29 T cell receptor beta chains from one specimen sequenced in a study of blood T cell repertoires in COVID-19. Data came from immunoSEQ multiplex PCR; TCRdb stores just in-frame clones and leaves some out. The data contain tens of thousands of clones, about four fifths of them singletons. The specimen was peripheral blood. These receptor sequences come from a man between 65 and 85 years old with COVID-19, enrolled during active disease.

This rearrangement joins TRBV4-1 to TRBJ1-4; 7 positions agree with TRBD1. The germline gives CDR1 MGHRA, CDR2 YSYEKL. The CDR3 is 15 amino acids. The V segment lost 1 base and the J segment 5 bases; nucleotides outside the gene matches: 4. CDR3: CASSQGDRDNEKLFF. CDR3 coding DNA: TGCGCCAGCAGCCAAGGTGACAGGGACAATGAAAAACTGTTTTTT.

The chain uses TRBV5-1 and TRBJ2-7, with 8 bases that match TRBD2. V was clipped by 3 bases and J by 2 bases; unmatched bases: 7. Germline V gene lookup returns CDR1 SGHRS and CDR2 YFSETQ. The CDR3 spans 15 residues. This CDR3 reads CASSSAASGPYEQYF. CDR3 in DNA: TGCGCCAGCAGCTCCGCGGCTAGCGGGCCCTACGAGCAGTACTTC.

The chain recombines TRBV10-3 with TRBJ2-3; 10 nucleotides align to TRBD2. The junction had 4 bases not matched to a gene; V was cut back by 2 bases and J by 2 bases. Germline V gene data show CDR1 as ENHRY and CDR2 as SYGVKD. The CDR3 totals 16 residues. This chain's CDR3 is CAISEGLAGVTDTQYF. The CDR3 DNA reads TGTGCCATCAGTGAGGGGCTAGCGGGAGTCACAGATACGCAGTATTTT.

The chain couples TRBV7-2 to TRBJ2-1; 11 nucleotides align to TRBD1. The germline V gene has CDR1 SGHTA and CDR2 FQGNSA. With V trimmed by 4 bases and J by 8 bases, 10 bases remained unmatched. The length of the CDR3 is 16 residues. CDR3 residues: CASSSPGQGALYEQFF. The DNA for the CDR3 is TGTGCCAGCAGCTCGCCCGGACAGGGGGCGCTCTATGAGCAGTTCTTC.

The chain uses TRBV24-1 and TRBJ1-2, with D possibly matching TRBD1 (5 bases). Germline CDR1 reads KGHDR; CDR2 reads SFDVKD. Trimming pared 2 bases from V and 8 bases from J, leaving 8 bases between. The CDR3 is made up of 12 amino acids. The chain's CDR3 is CATSDYKGGYTF. Here the CDR3 DNA reads TGTGCCACCAGTGATTACAAGGGGGGCTACACCTTC.

This clone is a singleton in its sample. The chain uses TRBV6-5 and TRBJ1-5; 10 bases agree with TRBD1. CDR3 length equals 15 residues. The ends lost 6 bases at V and 3 bases at J; junction bases unmatched: 5. Germline V lookup: CDR1 MNHEY, CDR2 SVGAGI. This CDR3 reads CASRSGTGDNQPQHF. For the CDR3, the DNA is TGTGCCAGCAGATCCGGGACAGGGGACAATCAGCCCCAGCATTTT.

The V call is TRBV5-1, the J call TRBJ2-7, with TRBD1 as a possible D gene (5 bases). In germline, CDR1 is SGHRS, CDR2 YFSETQ. Trimming removed 0 bases at V and 3 bases at J, with 13 bases between. The CDR3 is 15 residues long. The CDR3 protein is CASSLGGSSFYEQYF. Written as DNA, the CDR3 is TGCGCCAGCAGCTTGGGGGGCAGTTCCTTCTACGAGCAGTACTTC.

Comments on this clone: Germline and junction disagree at one end, which may indicate a read error. V usage is TRBV5-1 and J usage is TRBJ1-2; 7 nucleotides line up with TRBD1. The CDR3 spans 13 residues. CDR1 is SGHRS, CDR2 YFSETQ, per germline. The CDR3 reads CASSSYSSTGKIF. The CDR3 bases are TGCGCCAGCAGCTCGTACTCTTCGACAGGGAAGATCTTC.

The chain links TRBV7-8 to TRBJ2-1, with 15 positions matching TRBD2. There are 17 residues in the CDR3. Trimming took 4 bases from V and 9 from J; bases not matched to a gene: 10. Germline assignment: CDR1 SGHVS and CDR2 FQNEAQ. CDR3 DNA: TGTGCCAGCAGCTCAGCGGGACTAGCGGGAGGTCCGGGTGAGCAGTTCTTC. Its protein is CASSSAGLAGGPGEQFF.

This clone was seen only a few times. The genes are TRBV7-9 and TRBJ1-6, with TRBD1 matching over 9 bases. The CDR3 loop spans 16 amino acids. Germline V gene sequence: CDR1 SEHNR, CDR2 FQNEAQ (reference sequence). Losses at the gene ends were 0 bases for V and 10 bases for J; bases not matched to a gene: 7. The CDR3 sequence: CASSLATGQGSSPLHF. CDR3 DNA sequence: TGTGCCAGCAGCTTAGCGACGGGACAGGGAAGCTCACCCCTCCACTTT.

The rearrangement uses TRBV7-2 and TRBJ2-5; 13 nucleotides agree with TRBD2. From germline, CDR1 is SGHTA and CDR2 FQGNSA. V was pared by 8 bases and J by 12 bases, with 9 bases of the junction left unmatched. CDR3 length equals 13 residues. The CDR3 nucleotides are TGTGCCAGCTGGGGACTAGCGGGATCCGAGAAGTACTTC. Its translation: CASWGLAGSEKYF. The full variable domain, completed using reference TRBV7-2 and TRBJ2-5, is GAGVSQSPSNKVTEKGKDVELRCDPISGHTALYWYRQSLGQGLEFLIYFQGNSAPDKSGLPSDRFSAERTGGSVSTLTIQRTQQEDSAVYLCASWGLAGSEKYFGPGTRLLVL.

The V gene is TRBV29-1, the J gene TRBJ1-2, with D maybe TRBD1 (5 bases). This CDR3 spans 12 amino acids. The V gene lost 5 bases and the J gene lost 4 bases, with 11 bases spanning the gap. Germline V gene sequence: CDR1 SQVTM, CDR2 ANQGSEA. CDR3 bases: TGCAGCGTTCGTCAGGGCAGCTATGGCTACACCTTC. Amino acids: CSVRQGSYGYTF.

The chain employs TRBV19 and TRBJ2-7; 7 bases map to TRBD1. Looked up from germline, CDR1 is LNHDA and CDR2 is SQIVND (reference sequence). This CDR3 is built from 14 residues. V shed 5 bases, J shed 6 bases, and the junction held 10 bases outside the gene matches. The CDR3 DNA sequence: TGTGCCAGTAGTCGACAGGGTGGAAGAGGCGAGCAGTACTTC. The encoded protein is CASSRQGGRGEQYF.

V and J are TRBV2 and TRBJ1-5; 7 bases fit TRBD1. The CDR3 has 14 residues. The V gene's germline CDR1 is SNHLY and CDR2 FYNNEI. Trimming at V came to 1 base and at J to 6 bases, leaving 3 bases not matched to a gene. CDR3 in amino acids: CASSEGQGVQPQHF. CDR3 bases: TGTGCCAGCAGTGAAGGGCAGGGGGTTCAGCCCCAGCATTTT.

J is TRBJ1-1 and V is TRBV7-9, with TRBD1 matching 9 bases. The V and J ends lost 11 bases and 5 bases, in that order; junction bases with no gene match: 9. Germline V lookup: CDR1 SEHNR, CDR2 FQNEAQ (reference sequence). The CDR3 is 13 residues long. The CDR3 reads CAGRQGVGTEAFF. Here the CDR3 DNA reads TGTGCCGGCCGACAGGGGGTAGGGACTGAAGCTTTCTTT.

This chain uses TRBV7-9 with TRBJ1-4; tentatively, D is TRBD1 (5 bases). Germline assignment: CDR1 SEHNR and CDR2 FQNEAQ (reference sequence). Trimming removed 3 bases from V and 4 bases from J, with 9 bases in between. The CDR3 runs 14 residues. The CDR3 is CASSFGTNNEKLFF. As DNA, the CDR3 is TGTGCCAGCAGCTTCGGGACTAATAATGAAAAACTGTTTTTT.

V usage is TRBV18 and J usage is TRBJ2-5; D call uncertain. From germline, CDR1 is KGHSH and CDR2 LQKENI. Trimming cost V 4 bases and J 2 bases, with 8 bases left between them. This CDR3 comprises 13 residues. CDR3 amino acids: CASSLVEQETQYF. The DNA of the CDR3 is TGTGCCAGCTCACTTGTGGAGCAAGAGACCCAGTACTTC.

This clone has just a few counts. The J gene is TRBJ2-1, the V gene TRBV6-5, with 8 bases identical to TRBD2. The length of the CDR3 is 15 residues. V was pared by 0 bases and J by 10 bases, with 8 bases of the junction left unmatched. Per germline, CDR1 MNHEY and CDR2 SVGAGI. The CDR3 nucleotides read TGTGCCAGCAGTTACTCAAGCGGGAGTGCCCGAGAGCAGTTCTTC. This encodes CASSYSSGSAREQFF.

The chain has TRBV7-2 and TRBJ2-7; 9 nucleotides align to TRBD1. V dropped 5 bases and J dropped 0; count of bases not matched to a gene: 5. The germline gives CDR1 SGHTA, CDR2 FQGNSA. The CDR3 has 15 amino acids. The CDR3 loop reads CASSRDRVVSYEQYF. The CDR3 DNA follows: TGTGCCAGCAGCAGGGACAGGGTCGTCTCCTACGAGCAGTACTTC.

V and J are TRBV19 and TRBJ2-5; maybe TRBD1 (6 bases). Germline-derived CDR1 and CDR2 are LNHDA and SQIVND (reference sequence). V lost 6 bases to trimming and J lost 5 bases, with 16 bases between them. The CDR3 contains 14 residues. CDR3 nucleotides: TGTGCCAGTAGCACCCGGGACAACCGGGAGACCCAGTACTTC. Protein product: CASSTRDNRETQYF. Based on the CDR3 plus reference TRBV19 and TRBJ2-5, the full variable domain is DGGITQSPKYLFRKEGQNVTLSCEQNLNHDAMYWYRQDPGQGLRLIYYSQIVNDFQKGDIAEGYSVSREKKESFPLTVTSAQKNPTAFYLCASSTRDNRETQYFGPGTRLLVL.

The rearrangement links TRBV20-1 to TRBJ1-1; 8 bases line up with TRBD1. The CDR3 extends over 11 amino acids. Germline V lookup: CDR1 DFQATT, CDR2 SNEGSKA (reference sequence). The CDR3 bases are TGCACGTTAGACAGGGGCACTGAAGCTTTCTTT. Its protein product is CTLDRGTEAFF.

This chain links TRBV14 with TRBJ2-5, with 7 bases fitting TRBD1. Trimming took 4 bases from V and 0 from J; bases not matched to a gene: 5. This CDR3 comprises 15 residues. Germline loops: CDR1 SGHDN, CDR2 FVKESK. The CDR3 region has the DNA TGTGCCAGCAGCCGAGTACAGGGGTACCAAGAGACCCAGTACTTC. Amino acids: CASSRVQGYQETQYF.

This clone occurred a few times. This sequence joins TRBV6-5 and TRBJ1-5; a weak D match, TRBD1 (5 bases). The CDR3 has 15 amino acids. V was trimmed by 0 bases and J by 11 bases, leaving 17 bases between them. Germline-derived CDR1 and CDR2 are MNHEY and SVGAGI. CDR3 sequence: CASSYSRAHLAAQHF. The CDR3 bases are TGTGCCAGCAGTTACTCCAGGGCTCATCTCGCGGCCCAGCATTTT.

This chain links TRBV5-1 with TRBJ2-7; 7 nucleotides agree with TRBD1. CDR3 length: 13 residues. The germline gives CDR1 SGHRS, CDR2 YFSETQ. V gave up 6 bases and J gave up 0 bases; unmatched junction bases: 3. In DNA form, the CDR3 reads TGCGCCAGCAAGGGGGACAGCTCCTACGAGCAGTACTTC. Encoded protein: CASKGDSSYEQYF.

The J gene is TRBJ1-2, the V gene TRBV3-1 (or the pseudogene TRBV3-2), with D tentatively TRBD1 (6 bases). V gave up 6 bases and J gave up 3 bases, with 14 bases separating them. The V gene's germline CDR1 is LGHDT and CDR2 YNNKEL (reference sequence). The CDR3 extends over 14 amino acids. This CDR3 reads CASRASGGDYGYTF. Written as DNA, the CDR3 is TGTGCCAGCAGAGCGTCGGGGGGCGACTATGGCTACACCTTC.

This clone has a single count. The genes are TRBV6-6 and TRBJ2-5; 10 bases agree with TRBD2. Germline CDR1 MNHNY, CDR2 SVGAGI (reference sequence). The CDR3 length is 14 residues. V was clipped by 4 bases and J by 4 bases; unmatched bases: 3. The CDR3 nucleotides read TGTGCCAGCAGTTCGACTAGCGGGCGAGAGACCCAGTACTTC. Translated: CASSSTSGRETQYF.

This clone turned up a few times. V usage is TRBV7-4 and J usage is TRBJ2-1; 13 bases are a match to TRBD2. Germline V gene data show CDR1 as SGHVT and CDR2 as SQSDAQ. The ends lost 1 base at V and 0 bases at J; junction bases unmatched: 18. The CDR3 has 23 amino acids. The CDR3 is CASSLENQVTGLAGSCSYNEQFF. CDR3 nucleotides: TGTGCCAGCAGCTTAGAGAATCAGGTCACGGGACTAGCGGGGAGCTGCTCCTACAATGAGCAGTTCTTC.

Concerning this clone itself: Different DNA sequences within this sample yield the same CDR3. This chain joins TRBV12-3 or TRBV12-4 and TRBJ2-7; no clear D gene. This CDR3 is built from 11 residues. Trimming pared 3 bases from V and 4 bases from J, leaving 4 bases between. Written as DNA, the CDR3 is TGTGCCAGCAGTTTCCGGTACGAGCAGTACTTC. Translation gives CASSFRYEQYF.

V and J are TRBV28 and TRBJ2-1, with 9 bases that match TRBD1. This CDR3 comprises 14 residues. From germline, CDR1 is MDHEN and CDR2 SYDVKM. The ends lost 11 bases at V and 2 bases at J; junction bases unmatched: 7. The CDR3 sequence is CAVTTGGAYNEQFF. CDR3 in DNA: TGTGCCGTAACTACAGGGGGCGCCTACAATGAGCAGTTCTTC.